A single TCR beta chain is shown here with its context. The sample originates from a study of cytomegalovirus exposure and HLA in healthy donors. The CDR3 loop spans 13 amino acids. V was trimmed by 4 bases and J by 7 bases, leaving 14 bases between them. CDR1 SGHTA and CDR2 FQGNSA come from the germline V gene. Researchers ran the PCR with 60 Vbeta and 13 Jbeta primers. Clones were read by immunoSEQ multiplex PCR, and TCRdb kept only the in-frame ones, dropping some. Among about 140,000 clones listed, around 79% were seen once. J is TRBJ2-7 and V is TRBV7-2, with D tentatively TRBD2 (6 bases). Input material: PBMCs. The source of this sequence is a woman in her forties or fifties in good health and CMV-seropositive. CDR3 loop: CASSSGGAIEQYF. CDR3 bases: TGTGCCAGCAGCTCCGGCGGGGCGATTGAGCAGTACTTC.